This T cell receptor (beta chain) was observed in a study of blood T cell repertoires in COVID-19. The wider study: Samples representing acute and convalescent COVID-19 were sourced from the United States, Italy and Spain. T cells, B-cell-depleted T cells, or PBMCs provided the cDNA or gDNA that served as material.

V dropped 3 bases and J dropped 5 bases, with 22 bases sitting between them. The CDR3 has 17 amino acids. Germline lookup yields CDR1 SGHAT and CDR2 FQNNGV. Original analysis: Estimation of nucleated cell counts relied on the amplification of reference gene primers. TCRdb's copy holds only in-frame clones and misses some; the assay was immunoSEQ multiplex PCR. V and J calls and clone size are those listed in that table; D and trimming were worked out from the DNA. The sample consists of 150,000 to 200,000 clones, roughly four fifths of them appearing once. The sequenced material came from peripheral blood. The receptor comes from a human donor with acute or convalescent COVID-19. The donor label of this sample is uncertain. J is TRBJ1-2 and V is TRBV11-2; possible D gene TRBD1, 5 bases. CDR3 protein: CASSFKGQASRWYGYTF. Written as DNA, the CDR3 is TGTGCCAGCAGCTTTAAGGGGCAGGCCTCGAGGTGGTATGGCTACACCTTC.